The 9 T cell receptor beta chains reported below all come from one sample, sequenced in a study of control samples from healthy donors and cancer patients. Profiled with immunoSEQ multiplex PCR; TCRdb holds only in-frame clones, not every one. The table includes around 150,000 clones, roughly nine tenths detected once. Sequencing input: blood. Receptors originate from a man in his thirties or forties in good health.

The table lists this clone with a few counts. This chain uses TRBV25-1 with TRBJ2-7; maybe TRBD1 (6 bases). Trimming took off 1 base at V and 0 bases at J, with 16 bases between the two ends. CDR3 length: 17 amino acids. Germline V lookup: CDR1 MGHDK, CDR2 SYGVNS. This chain's CDR3 is CASSESPRQVSSYEQYF. CDR3 nucleotides: TGTGCCAGCAGTGAATCCCCTCGACAGGTGAGCTCCTACGAGCAGTACTTC.

The chain recombines TRBV7-2 with TRBJ2-7; 11 positions agree with TRBD2. CDR3 length: 15 amino acids. Germline CDR1 and CDR2: SGHTA and FQGNSA. The V segment lost 4 bases and the J segment 4 bases; nucleotides outside the gene matches: 6. CDR3 sequence reads: CASSSAGTSGYEQYF. CDR3 sequence (DNA): TGTGCCAGCAGCTCAGCCGGGACTAGCGGATACGAGCAGTACTTC.

The CDR3 here is CASSLGGAGPYGYTF. CDR3 bases: TGCGCCAGCAGCTTGGGAGGGGCAGGGCCCTATGGCTACACCTTC. The chain uses TRBV5-1 and TRBJ1-2; D may be TRBD1 (5 bases). Looked up from germline, CDR1 is SGHRS and CDR2 is YFSETQ. V lost 0 bases and J 4 bases, leaving 13 bases between the germline ends. The CDR3 loop spans 15 amino acids.

This chain connects TRBV6-6 to TRBJ1-1, with TRBD1 as a possible D gene (6 bases). Germline V gene sequence: CDR1 MNHNY, CDR2 SVGAGI (reference sequence). The CDR3 loop spans 12 amino acids. V was clipped by 10 bases and J by 5 bases, with 14 bases between them. The CDR3 loop is CATAQGRTEAFF. DNA for the CDR3: TGTGCCACCGCACAGGGCCGGACTGAAGCTTTCTTT.

This clone is a singleton in its sample. The chain employs TRBV3-1 (or the pseudogene TRBV3-2) and TRBJ1-2; 10 bases align to TRBD1. Germline V gene lookup returns CDR1 LGHDT and CDR2 YNNKEL (reference sequence). The CDR3 covers 18 residues. The V gene end was trimmed by 4 bases and the J gene end by 8 bases; junction bases not matched to a gene: 19. In DNA form, the CDR3 reads TGTGCCAGCAGCCGTGCATCCGGGACAGGGGCATCCCCCACCGGCTACACCTTC. This sequence encodes CASSRASGTGASPTGYTF.

The chain links TRBV21-1 to TRBJ1-2. TRBV21-1 is a pseudogene. CDR3 size: 9 residues. The CDR3 DNA reads TGTGCCCATTGTCTTGGGTACACCTTC. Its translation is CAHCLGYTF.

The V call is TRBV7-8, the J call TRBJ2-1; possible D gene TRBD1, 6 bases. V dropped 2 bases and J dropped 4 bases, with 15 bases sitting between them. Germline values: CDR1 SGHVS, CDR2 FQNEAQ. CDR3 length: 16 residues. Written as DNA, the CDR3 is TGTGCCAGCAGCTTATTGAGGGGGATCCTTTACAATGAGCAGTTCTTC. This sequence encodes CASSLLRGILYNEQFF.

This clone has a single count. The chain combines TRBV7-9 with TRBJ2-6; TRBD2 might be the D (5 bases). V gave up 2 bases and J gave up 2 bases, with 10 bases separating them. The CDR3 sequence is 16 residues long. Germline V gives CDR1 SEHNR, CDR2 FQNEAQ (reference sequence). The CDR3 nucleotides are TGTGCCAGCAGCTTAAATTACGGGGCTGGGGCCAACGTCCTGACTTTC. It is translated as CASSLNYGAGANVLTF.

The V gene is TRBV9, the J gene TRBJ2-2, with D unresolved. V was clipped by 0 bases and J by 1 base, with 7 bases between them. Looked up from germline, CDR1 is SGDLS and CDR2 is YYNGEE. This CDR3 is built from 15 residues. The DNA for the CDR3 is TGTGCCAGCAGCGTAGCGGCAGGGAACACCGGGGAGCTGTTTTTT. Protein product: CASSVAAGNTGELFF.